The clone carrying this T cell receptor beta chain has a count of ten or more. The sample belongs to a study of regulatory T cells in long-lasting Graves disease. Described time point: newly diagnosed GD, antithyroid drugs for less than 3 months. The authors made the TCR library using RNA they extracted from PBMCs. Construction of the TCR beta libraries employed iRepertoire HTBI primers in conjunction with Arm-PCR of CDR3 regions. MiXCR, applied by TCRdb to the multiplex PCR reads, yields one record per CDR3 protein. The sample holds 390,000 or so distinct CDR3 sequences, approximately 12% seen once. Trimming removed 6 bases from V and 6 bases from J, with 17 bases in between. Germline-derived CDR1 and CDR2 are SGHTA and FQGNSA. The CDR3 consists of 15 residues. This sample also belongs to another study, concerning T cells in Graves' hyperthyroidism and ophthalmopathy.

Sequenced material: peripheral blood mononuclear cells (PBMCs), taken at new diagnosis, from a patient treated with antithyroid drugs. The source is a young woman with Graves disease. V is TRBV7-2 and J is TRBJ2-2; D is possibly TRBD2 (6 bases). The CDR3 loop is CASRAWRGDSGELFF. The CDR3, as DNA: TGTGCCAGCAGGGCGTGGAGGGGCGACTCCGGGGAGCTGTTTTTT.